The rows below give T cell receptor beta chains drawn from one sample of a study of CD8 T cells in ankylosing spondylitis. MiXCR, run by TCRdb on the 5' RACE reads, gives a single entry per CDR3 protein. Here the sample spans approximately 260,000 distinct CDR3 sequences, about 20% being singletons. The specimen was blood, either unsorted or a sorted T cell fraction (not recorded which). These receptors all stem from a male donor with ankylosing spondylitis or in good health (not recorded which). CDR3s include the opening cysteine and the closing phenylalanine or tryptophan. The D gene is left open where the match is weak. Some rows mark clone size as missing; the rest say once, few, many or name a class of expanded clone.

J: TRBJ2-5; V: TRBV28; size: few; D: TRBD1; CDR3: CASRLSGTGVQETQYF; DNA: TGTGCCAGCAGACTCTCCGGGACAGGGGTCCAAGAGACCCAGTACTTC
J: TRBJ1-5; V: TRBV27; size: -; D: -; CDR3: CASSLTGQPQHF; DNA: TGTGCCAGCAGTCTGACAGGCCAGCCCCAGCATTTT
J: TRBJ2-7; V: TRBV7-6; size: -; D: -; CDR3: CASSLGEGILSYEQYF; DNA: TGTGCCAGCAGCTTAGGTGAGGGGATCCTCTCCTACGAGCAGTACTTC
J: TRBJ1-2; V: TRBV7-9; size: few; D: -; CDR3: CASSLGTRVFTF; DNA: TGTGCCAGCAGCTTAGGGACCCGAGTATTCACCTTC
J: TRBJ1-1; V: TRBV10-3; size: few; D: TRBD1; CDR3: CAISSGQGMNTEAFF; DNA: TGTGCCATCAGTTCGGGACAGGGCATGAACACTGAAGCTTTCTTT
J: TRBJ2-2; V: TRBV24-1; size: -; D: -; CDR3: CATSDFGENTGELFF; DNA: TGTGCCACCAGTGATTTCGGAGAGAACACCGGGGAGCTGTTTTTT
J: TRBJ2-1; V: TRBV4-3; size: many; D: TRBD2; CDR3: CASSQDAGTRVDNEQFF; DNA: TGCGCCAGCAGCCAAGACGCCGGGACTAGGGTGGACAATGAGCAGTTCTTC
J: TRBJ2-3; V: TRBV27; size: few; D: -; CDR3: CASSSDLTTDTQYF; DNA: TGTGCCAGCAGTTCGGACCTTACCACAGATACGCAGTATTTT
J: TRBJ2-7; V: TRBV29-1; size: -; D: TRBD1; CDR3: CSVAEPGQSYEQYF; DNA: TGCAGCGTTGCTGAACCGGGACAGAGCTACGAGCAGTACTTC
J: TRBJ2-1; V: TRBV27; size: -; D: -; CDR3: CASSFMGVGEQFF; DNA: TGTGCCAGCAGTTTCATGGGTGTCGGTGAGCAGTTCTTC
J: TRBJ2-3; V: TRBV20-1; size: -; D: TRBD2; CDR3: CSARREGTDTQYF; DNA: TGCAGTGCTAGGCGGGAGGGCACAGATACGCAGTATTTT
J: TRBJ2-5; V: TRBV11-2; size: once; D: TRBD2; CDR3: CASSLGPGLAGEETQYF; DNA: TGTGCCAGCAGCTTAGGCCCGGGACTAGCGGGAGAAGAGACCCAGTACTTC
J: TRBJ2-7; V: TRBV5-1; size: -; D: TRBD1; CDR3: CASSVDRSSYEQYF; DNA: TGCGCCAGCAGCGTGGACAGGAGCTCCTACGAGCAGTACTTC
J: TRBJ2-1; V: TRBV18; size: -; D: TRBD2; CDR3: CASSVTSGIYEQFF; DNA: TGTGCCAGCTCTGTAACTAGCGGGATATATGAGCAGTTCTTC
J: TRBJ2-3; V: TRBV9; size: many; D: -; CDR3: CASSSPPTEAGSTDTQYF; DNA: TGTGCCAGCAGCTCACCACCTACGGAGGCGGGGAGCACAGATACGCAGTATTTT
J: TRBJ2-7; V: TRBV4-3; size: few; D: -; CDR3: CASSQDRRSSSYEQYF; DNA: TGCGCCAGCAGCCAAGATCGGCGGAGTTCTTCCTACGAGCAGTACTTC
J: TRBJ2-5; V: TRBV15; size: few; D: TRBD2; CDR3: CATSRDSGAGLAGIETQYF; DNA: TGTGCCACCAGCAGAGATTCCGGCGCGGGACTAGCGGGAATTGAGACCCAGTACTTC
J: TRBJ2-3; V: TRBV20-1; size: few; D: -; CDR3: CSAKSLTGFTDTQYF; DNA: TGCAGTGCTAAGTCACTTACCGGCTTCACAGATACGCAGTATTTT
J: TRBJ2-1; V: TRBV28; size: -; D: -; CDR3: CASSISPTPLAKIDEQFF; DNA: TGTGCCAGCAGCATTAGCCCGACGCCTCTAGCGAAAATCGATGAGCAGTTCTTC
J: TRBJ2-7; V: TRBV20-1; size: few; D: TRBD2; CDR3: CSARVGGGFPSEQYF; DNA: TGCAGTGCTAGAGTTGGGGGAGGGTTTCCCTCCGAGCAGTACTTC
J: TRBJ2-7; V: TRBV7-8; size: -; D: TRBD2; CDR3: CASSWTGTSHPNEQYF; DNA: TGTGCCAGCAGCTGGACCGGGACTAGCCACCCCAACGAGCAGTACTTC
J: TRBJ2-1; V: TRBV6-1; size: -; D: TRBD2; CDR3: CASSLTSANEQFF; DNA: TGTGCCAGCAGCCTGACTAGCGCTAATGAGCAGTTCTTC
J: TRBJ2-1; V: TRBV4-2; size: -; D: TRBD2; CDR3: CASSQGLAASNEQFF; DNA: TGTGCCAGCAGCCAAGGGCTAGCGGCCTCTAATGAGCAGTTCTTC
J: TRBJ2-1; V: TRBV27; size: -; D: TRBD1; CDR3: CASTLGGQGGEQFF; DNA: TGTGCCAGCACCTTAGGGGGACAGGGAGGTGAGCAGTTCTTC
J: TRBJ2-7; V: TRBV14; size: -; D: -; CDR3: CASSQVEERSYEQYF; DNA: TGTGCCAGCAGCCAAGTTGAAGAACGCTCCTACGAGCAGTACTTC
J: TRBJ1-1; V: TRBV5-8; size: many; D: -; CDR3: CASSLFSAQWHTEAFF; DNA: TGTGCCAGCAGCTTGTTCTCAGCCCAGTGGCACACTGAAGCTTTCTTT
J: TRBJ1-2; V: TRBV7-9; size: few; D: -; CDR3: CASSLFDAAFGYTF; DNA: TGTGCCAGCAGCTTATTTGACGCGGCCTTCGGCTACACCTTC
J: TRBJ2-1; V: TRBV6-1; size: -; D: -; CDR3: CASSEGSARYNEQFF; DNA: TGTGCCAGCAGTGAAGGGTCGGCCCGCTACAATGAGCAGTTCTTC
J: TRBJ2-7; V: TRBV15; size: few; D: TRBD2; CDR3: CATSRGAGGTYEQYF; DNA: TGTGCCACCAGCAGAGGGGCGGGAGGTACCTACGAGCAGTACTTC
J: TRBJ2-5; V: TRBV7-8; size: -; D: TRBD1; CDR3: CASSGGKGARTQYF; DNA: TGTGCCAGCAGCGGGGGAAAGGGGGCCCGGACCCAGTACTTC
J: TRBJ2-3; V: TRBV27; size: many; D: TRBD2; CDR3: CASSPLAGGTDTQYF; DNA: TGTGCCAGCAGTCCCTTAGCGGGAGGGACAGATACGCAGTATTTT
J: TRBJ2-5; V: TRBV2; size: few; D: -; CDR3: CASRPLGRTRETQYF; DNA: TGTGCCAGCAGACCGCTAGGACGGACCCGAGAGACCCAGTACTTC
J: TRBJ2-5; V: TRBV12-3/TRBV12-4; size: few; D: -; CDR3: CASSFFGSQETQYF; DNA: TGTGCCAGCAGTTTTTTTGGCAGCCAAGAGACCCAGTACTTC
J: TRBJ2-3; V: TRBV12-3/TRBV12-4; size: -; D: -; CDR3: CASSPNRDTDTQYF; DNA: TGTGCCAGCAGCCCGAACCGGGACACCGATACGCAGTATTTT
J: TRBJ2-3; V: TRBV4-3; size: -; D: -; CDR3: CASSQEAPWTSTDTQYF; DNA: TGCGCCAGCAGCCAAGAGGCTCCTTGGACTAGCACAGATACGCAGTATTTT
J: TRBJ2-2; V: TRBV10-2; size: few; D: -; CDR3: CASSQLAPGELFF; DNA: TGCGCCAGCTCTCAACTAGCACCCGGGGAGCTGTTTTTT
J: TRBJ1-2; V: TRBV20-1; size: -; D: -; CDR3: CSASGVDSYGYTF; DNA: TGCAGTGCTAGTGGCGTTGATTCTTATGGCTACACCTTC
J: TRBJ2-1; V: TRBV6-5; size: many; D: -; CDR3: CASSQAYNEQFF; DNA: TGTGCCAGCTCCCAAGCCTACAATGAGCAGTTCTTC
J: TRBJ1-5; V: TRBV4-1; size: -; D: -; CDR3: CASSQAGGVQPQHF; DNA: TGCGCCAGCAGCCAAGCAGGCGGGGTTCAGCCCCAGCATTTT
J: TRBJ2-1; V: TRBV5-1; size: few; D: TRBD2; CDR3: CASSLESTEREGNNEQFF; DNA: TGCGCCAGCAGCTTGGAATCGACGGAGCGGGAGGGGAATAATGAGCAGTTCTTC